Following are 15 T cell receptor beta chains from one sample sequenced in a study of sequential checkpoint blockade in melanoma. Assay used: immunoSEQ multiplex PCR; TCRdb lists only in-frame clones, some missing. This table has under 4,000 clones, approximately 57% appearing once. As for treatment: randomized to nivolumab then ipilimumab (arm A) or the reverse (arm B). Source: CD8+ T cells sorted from blood (inferred from file names), taken from a patient given nivolumab and ipilimumab in sequence. These receptors were taken from a human patient with melanoma. Some clones in this sample may be carry-over from other donors' samples.

The CDR3 is CASTHPQGAEQYF. The CDR3 DNA sequence: TGTGCCAGCACCCACCCACAGGGGGCCGAGCAGTACTTC. This chain joins TRBV2 and TRBJ2-7; the match to TRBD1 covers 9 bases. CDR3 length: 13 residues. The J segment lost 6 bases and the V segment lost 7 bases, leaving 7 bases of the junction unmatched. Germline V gene sequence: CDR1 SNHLY, CDR2 FYNNEI.

V and J are TRBV2 and TRBJ2-1, with a weak D call TRBD1 (7 bases). V was pared by 3 bases and J by 6 bases, with 18 bases between. Germline CDR1 SNHLY, CDR2 FYNNEI. The CDR3 is 16 amino acids. The CDR3, as DNA: TGTGCCAGCAGTGAGGTTGGAGGGGGCGCGTTCAATGAGCAGTTCTTC. Amino acids: CASSEVGGGAFNEQFF.

The V call is TRBV27, the J call TRBJ2-5; a weak D match, TRBD2 (5 bases). Germline V gives CDR1 MNHEY, CDR2 SMNVEV (reference sequence). The CDR3 runs 15 residues. V dropped 6 bases and J dropped 5 bases, with 19 bases sitting between them. CDR3 sequence: CASSLSPGPGETQYF. The CDR3 region has the DNA TGTGCCAGCAGCCTAAGTCCCGGGCCGGGGGAGACCCAGTACTTC.

Within the sample, this clone is large. This sequence joins TRBV5-6 and TRBJ2-1; D is undetermined. The CDR3 length is 14 residues. The V gene's germline CDR1 is SGHDT and CDR2 YYEEEE. V lost 0 bases to trimming and J lost 9 bases, with 13 bases between them. CDR3 sequence: CASSLGPSPIEQFF. The DNA of the CDR3 is TGTGCCAGCAGCTTGGGGCCCTCCCCAATTGAGCAGTTCTTC.

This clone was counted between two and nine times. J is TRBJ2-7 and V is TRBV7-7; TRBD1 agrees at 9 bases. CDR3 length: 13 residues. V trimming: 3 bases; J trimming: 4 bases; junction bases outside the gene matches: 1. The germline V gene encodes CDR1 SSHAT and CDR2 FNYEAQ (reference sequence). The CDR3 DNA is TGTGCCAGCAGCTTGACAGGGGGGTACGAGCAGTACTTC. Translated: CASSLTGGYEQYF.

This clone came up a few times. The chain uses TRBV9 and TRBJ1-3; D uncertain. The CDR3 runs 13 residues. Trimming took off 2 bases at V and 5 bases at J, with 8 bases between the two ends. Germline V CDR1 and CDR2: SGDLS, YYNGEE. The CDR3 coding sequence is TGTGCCAGCAGCGTGGCAGTGCGAAACACCATATATTTT. It is translated as CASSVAVRNTIYF.

This clone was detected once. V usage is TRBV5-6 and J usage is TRBJ2-2, with a tentative D call TRBD1 (6 bases). Germline loops: CDR1 SGHDT, CDR2 YYEEEE. The V end lost 4 bases, the J end lost 6 bases, and 22 bases lay between the germline ends. The CDR3 has 17 amino acids. CDR3 sequence: CASSPTGVYRVSGELFF. Written as DNA, the CDR3 is TGTGCCAGCAGCCCCACTGGAGTATACAGGGTTTCCGGGGAGCTGTTTTTT.

The CDR3 DNA follows: TGTGCCAGTAGTGACAGGGTGGGGGGACTCTACGAGCAGTACTTC. Protein: CASSDRVGGLYEQYF. This chain uses TRBV19 with TRBJ2-7; a weak D match, TRBD1 (7 bases). V was shortened by 5 bases and J by 3 bases, with 17 bases between the two germline ends. CDR3 length equals 15 residues. Germline loops: CDR1 LNHDA, CDR2 SQIVND (reference sequence).

In DNA, the CDR3 is TGTGCCAGCAGATACAGGGGGGGTATCGATGAGCAGTTCTTC. Protein product: CASRYRGGIDEQFF. The chain combines TRBV28 with TRBJ2-1; D may be TRBD1 (8 bases). The CDR3 extends over 14 amino acids. The V end was cut by 6 bases, the J end by 8 bases, with 17 bases between. CDR1 is MDHEN and CDR2 is SYDVKM in the germline V gene.

The V gene is TRBV7-8, the J gene TRBJ2-7; TRBD2 agrees at 9 bases. The CDR3 spans 14 residues. V shed 5 bases and J 5 bases; nucleotides not matched to a gene: 7. From germline, CDR1 is SGHVS and CDR2 FQNEAQ. The CDR3 sequence: CASSILAGVDEQYF. The CDR3 nucleotides are TGTGCCAGCAGCATATTAGCGGGGGTGGACGAGCAGTACTTC.

This chain uses TRBV6-6 with TRBJ2-1; 11 nucleotides match TRBD2. There are 16 residues in the CDR3. Germline V gene data show CDR1 as MNHNY and CDR2 as SVGAGI (reference sequence). With 5 bases clipped from V and 5 bases from J, the junction kept 8 bases outside the gene matches. The CDR3 nucleotides are TGTGCCAGCAGTCCATATCCGGGACTAGCGGACAATGAGCAGTTCTTC. Protein sequence: CASSPYPGLADNEQFF.

This clone occurred once. V usage is TRBV9 and J usage is TRBJ2-1; 7 bases are a match to TRBD1. Germline V gene sequence: CDR1 SGDLS, CDR2 YYNGEE. This CDR3 spans 15 amino acids. The J segment lost 3 bases and the V segment lost 2 bases, leaving 5 bases of the junction unmatched. The CDR3 DNA follows: TGTGCCAGCAGCGTTGAGGGGGCTAACTACAATGAGCAGTTCTTC. This gives the protein CASSVEGANYNEQFF.

The V and J genes are TRBV6-4 and TRBJ2-2, with D possibly matching TRBD2 (7 bases). Trimming pared 3 bases from V and 5 bases from J, leaving 10 bases between. CDR3 length: 14 residues. CDR1 is MRHNA and CDR2 is SNTAGT in the germline V gene. The CDR3 DNA sequence: TGTGCCAGCAGTGAGAGGGGGGGGACCGGGGAGCTGTTTTTT. Amino acid sequence: CASSERGGTGELFF.

The rearrangement uses TRBV5-1 and TRBJ1-6; 7 nucleotides match TRBD1. The CDR3 runs 16 residues. Germline loops: CDR1 SGHRS, CDR2 YFSETQ. With V trimmed by 4 bases and J by 1 base, 5 bases remained unmatched. CDR3 bases: TGCGCCAGCAGCCTAGGGGGCTTTTCCTATAATTCACCCCTCCACTTT. Amino acid sequence: CASSLGGFSYNSPLHF.

The V and J genes are TRBV19 and TRBJ2-2, with unresolved D. Germline CDR1 reads LNHDA; CDR2 reads SQIVND (reference sequence). This CDR3 is built from 14 residues. Trimming cost V 0 bases and J 5 bases, with 7 bases left between them. This CDR3 is CASSIDPGTGELFF. The DNA for the CDR3 is TGTGCCAGTAGTATAGATCCAGGTACCGGGGAGCTGTTTTTT.